A single sample is the source of the 17 T cell receptor beta chains below, sequenced in a study of T cell responses to AZD1222 COVID-19 vaccine. Assay used: immunoSEQ multiplex PCR; TCRdb lists only in-frame clones, some missing. The sample lists 28,000 or so clones, approximately 88% occurring once. Sample: peripheral blood, taken 28 days after the second AZD1222 dose. Source of these receptors: an adult who received the AZD1222 COVID-19 vaccine.

The rearrangement links TRBV2 to TRBJ1-3, with 8 bases that match TRBD1. CDR1 is SNHLY, CDR2 FYNNEI, per germline. V gave up 6 bases and J gave up 2 bases; unmatched junction bases: 3. This CDR3 is built from 14 residues. DNA of the CDR3: TGTGCCAGCAGCTTGGACAGGGCTGGAAACACCATATATTTT. This sequence encodes CASSLDRAGNTIYF. Full variable domain (rest looked up from reference TRBV2 and TRBJ1-3): EPEVTQTPSHQVTQMGQEVILRCVPISNHLYFYWYRQILGQKVEFLVSFYNNEISEKSEIFDDQFSVERPDGSNFTLKIRSTKLEDSAMYFCASSLDRAGNTIYFGEGSWLTVV.

The chain carries TRBV6-1 and TRBJ2-5; D ambiguous. Germline CDR1 and CDR2: MNHNS and SASEGT. CDR3 size: 14 residues. Between the trimmed V and J ends, which lost 1 base and 5 bases, there was a span of 11 bases. The CDR3 bases are TGTGCCAGCAGTGAAGTTTGGGCATCGGAGACCCAGTACTTC. Protein: CASSEVWASETQYF.

The chain employs TRBV27 and TRBJ2-5; possible D gene TRBD1, 6 bases. Trimming removed 5 bases at V and 4 bases at J, with 20 bases between. Germline V CDR1 and CDR2: MNHEY, SMNVEV (reference sequence). The CDR3 extends over 16 amino acids. The CDR3 protein is CASSPWQGPLGETQYF. The CDR3 region has the DNA TGTGCCAGCAGTCCTTGGCAGGGGCCGCTGGGAGAGACCCAGTACTTC.

This chain joins TRBV5-1 and TRBJ2-5, with D perhaps TRBD2 (5 bases). Trimming left V 4 bases short and J 2 bases short, with 15 bases between. CDR3 length equals 15 residues. Per germline, CDR1 SGHRS and CDR2 YFSETQ. The CDR3 region is CASSQRPGSQETQYF. DNA of the CDR3: TGCGCCAGCAGCCAACGGCCGGGGAGTCAAGAGACCCAGTACTTC.

This clone was seen once. The rearrangement uses TRBV9 and TRBJ2-7, with no clear D. V was shortened by 3 bases and J by 6 bases, with 13 bases between the two germline ends. CDR1 and CDR2 (germline): SGDLS, YYNGEE. The length of the CDR3 is 13 residues. CDR3 sequence (DNA): TGTGCCAGCAGCGCCCCCCCCAGAGGCGAGCAGTACTTC. Protein product: CASSAPPRGEQYF. Complete variable domain (other parts from reference TRBV9 and TRBJ2-7): DSGVTQTPKHLITATGQRVTLRCSPRSGDLSVYWYQQSLDQGLQFLIQYYNGEERAKGNILERFSAQQFPDLHSELNLSSLELGDSALYFCASSAPPRGEQYFGPGTRLTVT.

The chain combines TRBV9 with TRBJ1-1; D gene uncertain. The germline V gene encodes CDR1 SGDLS and CDR2 YYNGEE. Trimming cost V 1 base and J 2 bases, with 6 bases left between them. CDR3 length: 13 amino acids. CDR3 residues: CASSVQVNTEAFF. In DNA, the CDR3 is TGTGCCAGCAGCGTACAGGTTAACACTGAAGCTTTCTTT.

The chain couples TRBV28 to TRBJ1-6, with 9 bases matching TRBD1. Trimming took 6 bases from V and 5 from J; bases not matched to a gene: 8. CDR1 is MDHEN, CDR2 SYDVKM, per germline. CDR3 size: 16 residues. The CDR3: CASRRDRGVNNSPLHF. The CDR3 region has the DNA TGTGCCAGCAGGCGAGACAGGGGGGTAAATAATTCACCCCTCCACTTT.

This rearrangement joins TRBV28 to TRBJ1-3; weak D call: TRBD1 (5 bases). V shed 10 bases and J shed 0 bases, with 13 bases lying between them. This CDR3 contains 14 residues. The germline V gene has CDR1 MDHEN and CDR2 SYDVKM. The CDR3 spells CATLDSSSGNTIYF. Here the CDR3 DNA reads TGTGCCACCTTAGACAGCAGCTCTGGAAACACCATATATTTT. The full variable domain, completed using reference TRBV28 and TRBJ1-3, is DVKVTQSSRYLVKRTGEKVFLECVQDMDHENMFWYRQDPGLGLRLIYFSYDVKMKEKGDIPEGYSVSREKKERFSLILESASTNQTSMYLCATLDSSSGNTIYFGEGSWLTVV.

The chain uses TRBV6-5 and TRBJ1-3, with D possibly TRBD1 on 5 matching bases. Germline CDR1 MNHEY, CDR2 SVGAGI. The ends were cut back, 5 bases at V and 0 bases at J, with 11 bases in the middle. The CDR3 is made up of 15 amino acids. CDR3 bases: TGTGCCAGCAGTATCGGGGGGAGCTCTGGAAACACCATATATTTT. Translation gives CASSIGGSSGNTIYF.

The chain carries TRBV6-1 and TRBJ2-7; either TRBD1 or TRBD2 may fit D (5 bases each). Trimming left V 2 bases short and J 6 bases short, with 17 bases between. Germline CDR1 and CDR2: MNHNS and SASEGT. The CDR3 runs 15 residues. CDR3 in amino acids: CASSERSGSMGEQYF. The CDR3 nucleotides are TGTGCCAGCAGTGAAAGGTCAGGGAGTATGGGCGAGCAGTACTTC.

The chain employs TRBV19 and TRBJ1-5; TRBD1 matches at 10 bases. Germline V CDR1 and CDR2: LNHDA, SQIVND (reference sequence). V lost 5 bases and J lost 0; bases outside the gene matches: 7. The CDR3 runs to 17 residues. The CDR3 reads CASSPGTGVLSNQPQHF. The CDR3, as DNA: TGTGCCAGTAGTCCCGGGACAGGGGTCCTTAGCAATCAGCCCCAGCATTTT.

The count of this clone is one. The CDR3 reads CASREAGQVSNQPQHF. DNA of the CDR3: TGTGCCAGCAGAGAGGCGGGACAAGTTAGCAATCAGCCCCAGCATTTT. This rearrangement joins TRBV28 to TRBJ1-5; the D gene is possibly TRBD1 (6 bases). Trimming removed 6 bases from V and 0 bases from J, with 15 bases in between. Germline CDR1 and CDR2: MDHEN and SYDVKM. This CDR3 region has 16 residues. Together with reference TRBV28 and TRBJ1-5, the CDR3 gives the full variable domain: DVKVTQSSRYLVKRTGEKVFLECVQDMDHENMFWYRQDPGLGLRLIYFSYDVKMKEKGDIPEGYSVSREKKERFSLILESASTNQTSMYLCASREAGQVSNQPQHFGDGTRLSIL.

The chain joins TRBV11-2 to TRBJ1-6; D possibly corresponds to TRBD1 (5 bases). Trimming shortened V by 3 bases and J by 3 bases, and 18 bases separated the two germline ends. The CDR3 has 18 amino acids. Germline CDR1 is SGHAT and CDR2 is FQNNGV. The CDR3 DNA follows: TGTGCCAGCAGCTTCCAGGACGGGGGACTCCACTATAATTCACCCCTCCACTTT. Residues: CASSFQDGGLHYNSPLHF.

The count of this clone is one. V usage is TRBV6-2 or TRBV6-3 and J usage is TRBJ1-1, with unresolved D. The CDR3 sequence is 13 residues long. V was clipped by 3 bases and J by 5 bases, with 10 bases between them. Germline assignment: CDR1 MNHEY and CDR2 SVGEGT. Here the CDR3 reads CASSYALRTEAFF. The CDR3 DNA reads TGTGCCAGCAGTTATGCTTTAAGAACTGAAGCTTTCTTT.

This clone has just a few counts. The chain employs TRBV2 and TRBJ1-4, with TRBD1 as a possible D gene (6 bases). Germline V CDR1 and CDR2: SNHLY, FYNNEI. Trimming left V 9 bases short and J 6 bases short, with 8 bases between. This CDR3 has 11 residues. The CDR3 region is CASRTDEKLFF. The CDR3 DNA sequence: TGTGCCAGTCGGACAGATGAAAAACTGTTTTTT.

This chain links TRBV6-1 with TRBJ1-6; D not resolved. Germline CDR1 MNHNS, CDR2 SASEGT. Trimming took 3 bases from V and 5 from J, leaving 14 bases between them. This CDR3 has 16 amino acids. The CDR3 region has the DNA TGTGCCAGCAGTGACCCGGGCCAGACGAATAATTCACCCCTCCACTTT. Amino acid sequence: CASSDPGQTNNSPLHF.

In its sample, this clone was seen once. V gene TRBV7-2 combines with J gene TRBJ2-1; 7 bases align to TRBD2. J lost 4 bases, V lost 3 bases, and 6 bases had no gene match. The CDR3 runs to 15 residues. Per the germline V gene, CDR1 is SGHTA and CDR2 is FQGNSA. In nucleotides, the CDR3 is TGTGCCAGCAGCTTCGGTAGCGGGCCTTACAATGAGCAGTTCTTC. This encodes CASSFGSGPYNEQFF.